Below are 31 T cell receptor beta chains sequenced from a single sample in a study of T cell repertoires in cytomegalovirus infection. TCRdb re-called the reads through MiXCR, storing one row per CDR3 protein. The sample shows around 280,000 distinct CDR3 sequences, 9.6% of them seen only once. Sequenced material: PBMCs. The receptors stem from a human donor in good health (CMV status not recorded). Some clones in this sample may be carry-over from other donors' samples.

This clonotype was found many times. The CDR3 protein is CASSLERGISGYTF. The CDR3 DNA reads as TGTGCCAGCAGCTTAGAGCGGGGTATTAGTGGCTACACCTTC. The J gene is TRBJ1-2, the V gene TRBV7-2; no definite D call. CDR3 length: 14 residues. V lost 1 base and J lost 7, with 13 bases in between. Germline V gives CDR1 SGHTA, CDR2 FQGNSA.

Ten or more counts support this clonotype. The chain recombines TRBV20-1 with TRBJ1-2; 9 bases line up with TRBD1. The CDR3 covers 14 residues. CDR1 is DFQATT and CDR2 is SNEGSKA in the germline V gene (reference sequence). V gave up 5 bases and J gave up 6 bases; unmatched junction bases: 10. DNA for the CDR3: TGCAGTGCTGTCCGGGACAGGGCATTCCATGGCTACACCTTC. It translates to CSAVRDRAFHGYTF.

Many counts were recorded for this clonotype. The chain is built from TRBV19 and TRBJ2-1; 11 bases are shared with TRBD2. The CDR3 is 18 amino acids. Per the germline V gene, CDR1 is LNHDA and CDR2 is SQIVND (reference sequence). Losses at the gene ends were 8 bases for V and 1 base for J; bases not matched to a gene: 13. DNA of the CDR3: TGTGCCAGTCGACTAGATAGCGGGGGGGTCCAATCCTACAATGAGCAGTTCTTC. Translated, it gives CASRLDSGGVQSYNEQFF.

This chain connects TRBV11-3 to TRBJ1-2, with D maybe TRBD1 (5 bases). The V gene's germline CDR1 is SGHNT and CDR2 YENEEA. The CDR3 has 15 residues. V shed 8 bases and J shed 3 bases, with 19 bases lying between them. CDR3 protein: CASPYSGPTYYGYTF. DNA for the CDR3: TGTGCCAGCCCTTATTCAGGGCCAACCTACTATGGCTACACCTTC. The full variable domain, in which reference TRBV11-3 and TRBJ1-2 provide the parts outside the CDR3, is EAGVVQSPRYKIIEKKQPVAFWCNPISGHNTLYWYLQNLGQGPELLIRYENEEAVDDSQLPKDRFSAERLKGVDSTLKIQPAELGDSAVYLCASPYSGPTYYGYTFGSGTRLTVV.

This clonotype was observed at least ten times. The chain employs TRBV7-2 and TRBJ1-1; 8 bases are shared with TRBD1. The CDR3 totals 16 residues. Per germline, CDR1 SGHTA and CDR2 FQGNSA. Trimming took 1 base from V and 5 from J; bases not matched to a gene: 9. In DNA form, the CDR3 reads TGTGCCAGCAGCTTAGATCAGGGGGCGAGATATACTGAAGCTTTCTTT. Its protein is CASSLDQGARYTEAFF.

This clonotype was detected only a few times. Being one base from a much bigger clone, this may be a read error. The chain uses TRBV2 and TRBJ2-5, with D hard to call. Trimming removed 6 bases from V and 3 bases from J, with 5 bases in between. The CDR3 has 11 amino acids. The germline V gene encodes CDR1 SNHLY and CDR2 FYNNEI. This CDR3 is CASRKEETQYF. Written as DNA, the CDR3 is TGTGCCAGCAGAAAGGAAGAGACCCAGTACTTC.

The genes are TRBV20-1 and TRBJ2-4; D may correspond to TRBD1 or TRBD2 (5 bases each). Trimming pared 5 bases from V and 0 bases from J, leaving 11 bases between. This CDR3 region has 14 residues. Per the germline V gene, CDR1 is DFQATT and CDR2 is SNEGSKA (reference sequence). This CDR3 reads CSAARDGAKNIQYF. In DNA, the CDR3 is TGCAGTGCTGCCCGGGACGGAGCCAAAAACATTCAGTACTTC.

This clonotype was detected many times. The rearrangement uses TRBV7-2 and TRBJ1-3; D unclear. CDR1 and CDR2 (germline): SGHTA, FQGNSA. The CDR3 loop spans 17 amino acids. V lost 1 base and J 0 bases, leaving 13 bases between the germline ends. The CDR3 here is CASSLGSLLGSGNTIYF. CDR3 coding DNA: TGTGCCAGCAGCTTAGGAAGTCTTCTTGGCTCTGGAAACACCATATATTTT.

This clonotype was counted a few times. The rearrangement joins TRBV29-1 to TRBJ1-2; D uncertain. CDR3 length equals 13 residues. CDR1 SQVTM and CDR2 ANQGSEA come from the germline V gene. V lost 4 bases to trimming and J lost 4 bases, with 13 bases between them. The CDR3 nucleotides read TGCAGCGTTGGGAACAGCCCCACCTATGGCTACACCTTC. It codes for CSVGNSPTYGYTF.

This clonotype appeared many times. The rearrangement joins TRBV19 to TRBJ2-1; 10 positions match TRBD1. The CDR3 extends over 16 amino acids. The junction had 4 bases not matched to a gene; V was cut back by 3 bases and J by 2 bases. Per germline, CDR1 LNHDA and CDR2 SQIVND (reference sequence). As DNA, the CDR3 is TGTGCCAGTAGTATTTTGACAGGGGGCACCTACAATGAGCAGTTCTTC. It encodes CASSILTGGTYNEQFF.

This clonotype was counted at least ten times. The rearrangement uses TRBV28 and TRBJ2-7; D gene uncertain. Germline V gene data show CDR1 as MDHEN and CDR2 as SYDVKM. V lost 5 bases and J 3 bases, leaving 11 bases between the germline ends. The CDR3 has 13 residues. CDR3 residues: CASSRSWDYEQYV. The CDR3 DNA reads TGTGCCAGCAGTCGTTCTTGGGACTACGAGCAGTACGTC.

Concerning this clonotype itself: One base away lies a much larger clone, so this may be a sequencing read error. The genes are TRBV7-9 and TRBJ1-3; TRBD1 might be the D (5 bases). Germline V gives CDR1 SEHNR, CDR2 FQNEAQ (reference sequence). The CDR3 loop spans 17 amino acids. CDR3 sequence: CTSSPALTVVSGNTIYF. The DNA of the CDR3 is TGTACCAGCAGCCCAGCCCTGACAGTAGTATCTGGAAACACCATATATTTT.

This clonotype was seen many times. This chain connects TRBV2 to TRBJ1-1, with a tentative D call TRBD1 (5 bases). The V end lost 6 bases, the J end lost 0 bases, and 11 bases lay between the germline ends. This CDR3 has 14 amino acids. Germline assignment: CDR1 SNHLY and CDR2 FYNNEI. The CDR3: CASRTTGLNTEAFF. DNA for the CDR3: TGTGCCAGCAGGACTACAGGTCTGAACACTGAAGCTTTCTTT.

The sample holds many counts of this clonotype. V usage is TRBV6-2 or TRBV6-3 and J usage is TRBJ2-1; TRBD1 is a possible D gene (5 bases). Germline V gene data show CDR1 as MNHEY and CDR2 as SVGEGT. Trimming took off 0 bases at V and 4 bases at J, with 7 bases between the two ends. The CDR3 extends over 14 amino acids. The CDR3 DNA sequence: TGTGCCAGCAGTTACTCGAGACAGTACAATGAGCAGTTCTTC. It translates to CASSYSRQYNEQFF.

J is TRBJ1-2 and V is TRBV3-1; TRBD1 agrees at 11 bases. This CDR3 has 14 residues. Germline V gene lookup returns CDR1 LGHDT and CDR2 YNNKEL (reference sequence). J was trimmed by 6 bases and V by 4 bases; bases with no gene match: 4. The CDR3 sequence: CASSPGQGAHGYTF. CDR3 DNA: TGTGCCAGCAGCCCCGGACAGGGGGCGCATGGCTACACCTTC.

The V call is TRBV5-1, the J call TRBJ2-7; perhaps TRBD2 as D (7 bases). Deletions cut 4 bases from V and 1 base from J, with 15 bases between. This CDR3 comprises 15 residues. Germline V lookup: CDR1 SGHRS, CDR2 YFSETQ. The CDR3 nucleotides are TGCGCCAGCAGCATTGGGGAGGGGGTGTCCTACGAGCAGTACTTC. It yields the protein CASSIGEGVSYEQYF.

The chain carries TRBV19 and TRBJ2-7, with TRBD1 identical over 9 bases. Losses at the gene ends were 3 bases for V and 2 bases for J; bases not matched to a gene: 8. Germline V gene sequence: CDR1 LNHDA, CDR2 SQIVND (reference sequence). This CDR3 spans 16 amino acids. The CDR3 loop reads CASSMGRTGEPYEQYF. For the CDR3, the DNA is TGTGCCAGTAGTATGGGCCGGACAGGGGAGCCCTACGAGCAGTACTTC.

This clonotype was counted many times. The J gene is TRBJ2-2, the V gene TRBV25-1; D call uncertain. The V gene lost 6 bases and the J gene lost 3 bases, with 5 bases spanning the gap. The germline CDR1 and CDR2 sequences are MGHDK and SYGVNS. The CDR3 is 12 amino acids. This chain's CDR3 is CASRKYTGELFF. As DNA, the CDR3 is TGTGCCAGCAGGAAGTACACCGGGGAGCTGTTTTTT.

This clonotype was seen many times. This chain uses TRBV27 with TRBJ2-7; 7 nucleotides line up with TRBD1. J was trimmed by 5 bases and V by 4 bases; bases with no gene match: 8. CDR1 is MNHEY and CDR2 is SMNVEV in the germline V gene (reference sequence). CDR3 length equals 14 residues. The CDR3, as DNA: TGTGCCAGCAGTTCTAACAGGGGTTTCGACGAGCAGTACGTC. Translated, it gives CASSSNRGFDEQYV.

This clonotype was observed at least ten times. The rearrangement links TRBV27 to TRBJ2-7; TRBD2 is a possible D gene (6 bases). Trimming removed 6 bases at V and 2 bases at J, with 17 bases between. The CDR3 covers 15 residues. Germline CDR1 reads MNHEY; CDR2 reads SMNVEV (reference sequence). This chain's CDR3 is CASRTGEITTYEQYV. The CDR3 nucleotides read TGTGCCAGCAGAACGGGGGAAATAACGACCTACGAGCAGTACGTC.

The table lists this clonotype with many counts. The CDR3 sequence: CRPLRHVSSGTVNTEAFF. The CDR3 bases are TGCAGACCCCTTCGTCACGTTTCTTCCGGGACAGTGAACACTGAAGCTTTCTTT. The rearrangement links TRBV20-1 to TRBJ1-1, with 7 bases that match TRBD1. This CDR3 is built from 18 residues. The V gene's germline CDR1 is DFQATT and CDR2 SNEGSKA (reference sequence).

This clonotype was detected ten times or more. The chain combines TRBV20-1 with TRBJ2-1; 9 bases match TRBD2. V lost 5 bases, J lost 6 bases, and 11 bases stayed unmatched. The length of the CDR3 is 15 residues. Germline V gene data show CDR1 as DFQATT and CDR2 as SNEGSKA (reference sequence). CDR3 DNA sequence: TGCAGTGCTCGTAGCGGGGGCCTTACCATCAATGAGCAGTTCTTC. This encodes CSARSGGLTINEQFF.

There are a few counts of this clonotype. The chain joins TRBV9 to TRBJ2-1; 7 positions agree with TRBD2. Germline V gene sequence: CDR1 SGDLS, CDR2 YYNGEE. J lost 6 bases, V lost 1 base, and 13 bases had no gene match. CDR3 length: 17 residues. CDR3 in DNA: TGTGCCAGCAGCGTAAGGGTAGTCCCCGGCGGGGGCAATGAGCAGTTCTTC. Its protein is CASSVRVVPGGGNEQFF.

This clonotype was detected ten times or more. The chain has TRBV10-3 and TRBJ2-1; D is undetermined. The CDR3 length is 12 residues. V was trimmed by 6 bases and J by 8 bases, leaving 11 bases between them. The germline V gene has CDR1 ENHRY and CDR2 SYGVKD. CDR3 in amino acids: CAIRRLSHEQFF. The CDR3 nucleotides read TGTGCCATCAGGCGGTTAAGCCATGAGCAGTTCTTC.

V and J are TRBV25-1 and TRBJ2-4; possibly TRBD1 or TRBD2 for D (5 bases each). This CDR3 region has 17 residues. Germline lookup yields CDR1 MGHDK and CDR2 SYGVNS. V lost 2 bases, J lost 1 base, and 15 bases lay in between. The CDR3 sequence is CASSEQSGTGAKNIQYF. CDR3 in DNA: TGTGCCAGCAGTGAACAGTCCGGGACCGGGGCCAAAAACATTCAGTACTTC.

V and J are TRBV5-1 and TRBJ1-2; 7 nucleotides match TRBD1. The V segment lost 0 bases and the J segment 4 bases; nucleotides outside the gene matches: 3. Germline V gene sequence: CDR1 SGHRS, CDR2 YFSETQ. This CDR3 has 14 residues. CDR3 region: CASSLEGGGYGYTF. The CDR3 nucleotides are TGCGCCAGCAGCTTGGAAGGGGGCGGCTATGGCTACACCTTC.

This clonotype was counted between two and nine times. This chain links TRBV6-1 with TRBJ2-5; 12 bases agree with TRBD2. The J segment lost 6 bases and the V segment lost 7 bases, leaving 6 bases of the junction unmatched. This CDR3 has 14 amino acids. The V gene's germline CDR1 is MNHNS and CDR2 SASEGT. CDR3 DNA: TGTGCCAGCACCCTGACTAGCGGGGGAAAGACCCAGTACTTC. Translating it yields CASTLTSGGKTQYF.

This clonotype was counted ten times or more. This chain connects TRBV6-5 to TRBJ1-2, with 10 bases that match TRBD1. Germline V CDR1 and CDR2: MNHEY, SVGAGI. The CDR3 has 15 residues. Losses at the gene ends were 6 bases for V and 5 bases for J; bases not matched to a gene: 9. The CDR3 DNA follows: TGTGCCAGCAGCTTTAGACAGGGGGCTCTATATGGCTACACCTTC. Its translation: CASSFRQGALYGYTF.

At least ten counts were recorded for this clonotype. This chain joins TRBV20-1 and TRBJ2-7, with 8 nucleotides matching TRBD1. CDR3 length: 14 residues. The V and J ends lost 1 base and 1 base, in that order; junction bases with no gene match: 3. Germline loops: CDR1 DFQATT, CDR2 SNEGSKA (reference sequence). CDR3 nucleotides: TGCAGTGCTAGAGGACAGGGGTCTTCCTACGAGCAGTACGTC. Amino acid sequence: CSARGQGSSYEQYV.

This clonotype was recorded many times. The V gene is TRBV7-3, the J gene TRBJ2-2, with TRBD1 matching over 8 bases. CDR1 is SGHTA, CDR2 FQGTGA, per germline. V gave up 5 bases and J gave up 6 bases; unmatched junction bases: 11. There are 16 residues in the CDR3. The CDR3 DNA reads TGTGCCAGCAGCCCGGGGGCACAGGGGGTCGCCGGGGAGCTGTTTTTT. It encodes CASSPGAQGVAGELFF. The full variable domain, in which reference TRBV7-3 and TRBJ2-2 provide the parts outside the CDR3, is GAGVSQTPSNKVTEKGKYVELRCDPISGHTALYWYRQSLGQGPEFLIYFQGTGAADDSGLPNDRFFAVRPEGSVSTLKIQRTERGDSAVYLCASSPGAQGVAGELFFGEGSRLTVL.

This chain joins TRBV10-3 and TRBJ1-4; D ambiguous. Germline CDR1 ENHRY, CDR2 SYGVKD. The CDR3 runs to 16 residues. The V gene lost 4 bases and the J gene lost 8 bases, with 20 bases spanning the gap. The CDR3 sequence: CAISGELGRRPEKLFF. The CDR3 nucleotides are TGTGCCATCAGTGGAGAGTTGGGGAGGAGACCGGAAAAACTGTTTTTT.